These T cell receptor beta chains were read from a single sample in a study of siplizumab effects on memory and regulatory T cells. Sequenced by immunoSEQ multiplex PCR; TCRdb stores in-frame clones only, minus some. The sample consists of 100,000 or so clones, about 93% of them appearing once. The source material was CD4+ T cells sorted from blood. These receptors were collected from a human donor in good health. Both conserved end residues are trimmed from each CDR3. D genes are given only for firm matches. Clone size appears in some rows only: once, few, many, or a class for an expanded clone.

j_call,d_call,v_call,clone_size,cdr3_aa
TRBJ2-5,TRBD2,TRBV2,-,ASSSGGAGETQY
TRBJ1-1,-,TRBV7-9,-,ASSPWASGSGTEAF
TRBJ1-1,-,TRBV10-3,-,AIRGLNTEAF
TRBJ2-3,-,TRBV2,-,ASRERLVFLQVDTQY
TRBJ2-7,TRBD1,TRBV6-6,-,ASSRRQGWEQY
TRBJ2-2,TRBD1,TRBV30,-,AWRTGANTGELF
TRBJ1-2,TRBD1,TRBV5-1,-,ASSSTRQGAFGYT
TRBJ1-5,TRBD1,TRBV5-4,-,ASSYRGSQPQH
TRBJ1-3,-,TRBV10-3,-,ASSGVVAGNTIY
TRBJ1-1,-,TRBV20-1,-,TSRAEAF
TRBJ2-7,-,TRBV11-2,-,ASRTIRGLTSSYEQY
TRBJ1-6,TRBD1,TRBV4-1,-,ASSQEEQGSSYNSPLH
TRBJ2-7,-,TRBV5-1,-,ASSRDPLGEQY
TRBJ1-2,-,TRBV4-1,-,ASSHEGDSSEVGGYT
TRBJ1-2,-,TRBV6-1,-,ASSEMRIGSYGYT
TRBJ1-4,-,TRBV28,-,ASLSGNEKLF
TRBJ2-2,-,TRBV7-3,-,ASSSSRGYAGELF
TRBJ1-2,-,TRBV7-2,-,ASSLNSIPRRSRGYT
TRBJ2-1,-,TRBV7-8,-,ASSPAYEQF
TRBJ2-2,-,TRBV18,-,ASPRSDGANTGELF
TRBJ2-3,-,TRBV12-5,-,ASGLVGSDTQY
TRBJ1-1,-,TRBV6-5,-,ASSLGPSTEAF
TRBJ2-1,TRBD2,TRBV12-5,-,ASGLYRLGGRVGNEQF
TRBJ1-2,-,TRBV14,-,ASSPGFYGYT
TRBJ1-2,-,TRBV18,-,ASSPDRIYGYT
TRBJ2-1,-,TRBV9,-,AGARGASYNEQF
TRBJ2-1,TRBD2,TRBV7-2,-,ASSPAERGGNEQF
TRBJ2-3,-,TRBV10-2,-,ASRLSTDTQY
TRBJ2-5,-,TRBV6-1,-,ASSGSSGETQY
TRBJ1-1,-,TRBV7-8,-,ASSTTRNTEAF
TRBJ2-5,TRBD2,TRBV2,-,ASSESGSSGGAETQY
TRBJ2-3,TRBD1,TRBV29-1,few,SVEIRDRGTDTQY
TRBJ2-3,TRBD2,TRBV6-1,once,ASSEVPGLAGTDTQY
TRBJ1-1,TRBD1,TRBV7-9,-,ASSSGTGAMNTEAF
TRBJ1-2,-,TRBV4-3,-,ASSQGRESPNYGYT
TRBJ1-5,-,TRBV2,-,ASSEDVGDQPQH
TRBJ1-1,-,TRBV9,-,ASSARVDTEAF
TRBJ1-2,-,TRBV15,-,ATSQGGGYGYT
TRBJ2-3,-,TRBV30,-,AWSGVWASLSTQY
TRBJ2-2,-,TRBV7-3,-,ASSLGPRVDTGELF
TRBJ2-2,-,TRBV30,-,AWSGPARTGELF
TRBJ1-3,-,TRBV7-2,-,ASSLVGAGGVWNTIY
TRBJ2-5,-,TRBV15,-,ATSSEGETQY
TRBJ2-1,TRBD2,TRBV10-3,once,AISVGSGGINEQF
TRBJ1-2,-,TRBV5-1,-,ASSPLDNYGYT
TRBJ1-2,-,TRBV5-5,-,ASSLVDLYGYT
TRBJ2-3,TRBD1,TRBV6-5,-,ASSTGQTNTQY
TRBJ1-2,-,TRBV4-2,-,ASSQEGNYGYT
TRBJ1-3,-,TRBV27,-,ASSLRGRTGNTIY
TRBJ2-3,-,TRBV23-1,-,ASSRTVPVCCHTDTQY
TRBJ2-3,TRBD2,TRBV10-3,-,AISERVAGGHTQY
TRBJ2-5,TRBD2,TRBV5-6,-,ASSYGGRGPSGETQY
TRBJ2-7,-,TRBV11-2,-,ASSSPYEQY
TRBJ2-2,-,TRBV10-3,-,AISAPTSFYSTGELF
TRBJ1-5,-,TRBV19,-,ASGQPQH
TRBJ2-7,-,TRBV9,-,ASSGEGGTPPYEQY
TRBJ2-1,-,TRBV6-5,-,ASSPSGRFYNEQF